The TCR beta chain under discussion was sequenced for a study of patients and donors after allogeneic stem cell transplantation. This clonotype was observed a handful of times. One entry per CDR3 protein, called by TCRdb with MiXCR from the RT-PCR reads. The profile shows more than 850,000 distinct CDR3 sequences, roughly 18% of them singletons. The sequencing input was blood, either unsorted or a sorted T cell fraction (not recorded which). The source of this sequence is a human donor who was either an allogeneic HSCT recipient or a stem cell or donor lymphocyte infusion donor (not recorded which). It is not recorded whose cells these are; they may come from a transplant donor.

The CDR3 here is CASSVDRQRETQYF. The DNA of the CDR3 is TGTGCCAGCAGCGTAGACCGGCAGCGGGAGACCCAGTACTTC. This chain connects TRBV9 to TRBJ2-5; weak D call: TRBD2 (5 bases). The CDR3 sequence is 14 residues long. Trimming shortened V by 0 bases and J by 5 bases, and 11 bases separated the two germline ends. Looked up from germline, CDR1 is SGDLS and CDR2 is YYNGEE.